The 18 T cell receptor beta chains below all came from one sample that was sequenced in a study of beta chain features in type 1 diabetes. These receptors' targets are unknown. General observations from the study: Moderate yet significant TCRB CDR3 shortening was seen in Type 1 diabetes patients in all four CD4+ subsets.

Since all of the isolated RNA was reverse transcribed, expressed TCRB transcripts were what got sequenced. The protocol was immunoSEQ multiplex PCR, while the TCRdb copy is restricted to in-frame clones and leaves out a portion. Of 240,000 or so clones listed, roughly 14% are singletons. The sequenced material came from naive CD4+ T cells from blood. These receptors all come from a man younger than 40 with type 1 diabetes.

The CDR3 DNA follows: TGCGCCAGCATCACCCCGGGACAGGTTATACAGAACACTGAAGCTTTCTTT. Encoded protein: CASITPGQVIQNTEAFF. The chain carries TRBV23-1 and TRBJ1-1; 8 positions match TRBD1. TRBV23-1 belongs to the ORF category, with a function that is uncertain. Trimming took 7 bases from V and 1 from J; bases not matched to a gene: 14. CDR3 length: 17 amino acids.

This clone was observed a handful of times. The chain links TRBV9 to TRBJ1-4; possibly TRBD1 for D (5 bases). CDR1 and CDR2 (germline): SGDLS, YYNGEE. The V gene lost 3 bases and the J gene lost 14 bases, with 20 bases spanning the gap. The CDR3 length is 14 residues. The CDR3 DNA sequence: TGTGCCAGCAGCGGAGCGGGCCCTCAGGGTGTCCTGTTTTTT. Translation: CASSGAGPQGVLFF.

This clone was detected only a few times. This rearrangement joins TRBV5-4 to TRBJ2-3; 7 bases match TRBD2. Germline V gene sequence: CDR1 SGHNT, CDR2 YYREEE (reference sequence). V was pared by 4 bases and J by 6 bases, with 5 bases of the junction left unmatched. The CDR3 totals 13 residues. The DNA for the CDR3 is TGTGCCAGCAGCCGCGGGGGAGGGGATACGCAGTATTTT. This gives the protein CASSRGGGDTQYF. The complete variable domain, with remaining parts taken from reference TRBV5-4 and TRBJ2-3, reads ETGVTQSPTHLIKTRGQQVTLRCSSQSGHNTVSWYQQALGQGPQFIFQYYREEENGRGNFPPRFSGLQFPNYSSELNVNALELDDSALYLCASSRGGGDTQYFGPGTRLTVL.

The rearrangement joins TRBV18 to TRBJ2-5; the D gene is possibly TRBD2 (6 bases). This CDR3 contains 14 residues. V was shortened by 3 bases and J by 7 bases, with 15 bases between the two germline ends. The germline CDR1 and CDR2 sequences are KGHSH and LQKENI. The DNA of the CDR3 is TGTGCCAGCTCACCCGAGGGACTCTTTACGACCCAGTACTTC. Translating it yields CASSPEGLFTTQYF.

The V call is TRBV18, the J call TRBJ2-2; D may be TRBD1 (6 bases). Trimming took 2 bases from V and 6 from J, leaving 13 bases between them. The CDR3 spans 15 residues. CDR1 KGHSH and CDR2 LQKENI come from the germline V gene. CDR3 in DNA: TGTGCCAGCTCACCAACTAGGACAGATCCCGGGGAGCTGTTTTTT. Translating it yields CASSPTRTDPGELFF.

The V call is TRBV19, the J call TRBJ2-1; 11 bases are a match to TRBD2. The CDR3 is 17 residues long. J lost 7 bases, V lost 3 bases, and 11 bases had no gene match. Germline V gene lookup returns CDR1 LNHDA and CDR2 SQIVND (reference sequence). CDR3 sequence (DNA): TGTGCCAGTAGTATGGGTAGCGGGAGGGCTGGATCGAATGAGCAGTTCTTC. This codes for CASSMGSGRAGSNEQFF.

The CDR3 DNA is TGTGCCAGCAGCGTAGCAGGGTTTAATCAGCCCCAGCATTTT. Amino acid sequence: CASSVAGFNQPQHF. V is TRBV9 and J is TRBJ1-5; a weak D match, TRBD1 (5 bases). V lost 0 bases, J lost 4 bases, and 8 bases lay in between. This CDR3 has 14 amino acids. The germline CDR1 and CDR2 sequences are SGDLS and YYNGEE.

This chain joins TRBV4-2 and TRBJ2-6, with 13 bases fitting TRBD2. The junction had 2 bases not matched to a gene; V was cut back by 1 base and J by 2 bases. There are 18 residues in the CDR3. Germline V gene sequence: CDR1 LGHNA, CDR2 YNFKEQ. The CDR3 DNA reads as TGTGCCAGCAGCCAAGGAGGGACTAGCGGGGCTGGGGCCAACGTCCTGACTTTC. Encoded protein: CASSQGGTSGAGANVLTF.

This clone appeared a few times. The chain carries TRBV6-1 and TRBJ1-2; D remains unclear. V was pared by 11 bases and J by 2 bases, with 6 bases between. This CDR3 region has 10 residues. Germline V lookup: CDR1 MNHNS, CDR2 SASEGT. CDR3 sequence: CAGGNYGYTF. CDR3 DNA sequence: TGTGCCGGCGGAAACTATGGCTACACCTTC.

This clone was seen only a few times. The chain carries TRBV6-5 and TRBJ2-1, with a possible D match to TRBD2 (6 bases). Germline V gene lookup returns CDR1 MNHEY and CDR2 SVGAGI. Between the trimmed V and J ends, which lost 6 bases and 6 bases, there was a span of 9 bases. The CDR3 sequence is 12 residues long. The CDR3 DNA reads as TGTGCCAGCAGCCGGGAGTCCAATGAGCAGTTCTTC. Protein: CASSRESNEQFF.

This clone was counted a few times. A junction boundary mismatches the germline segment, possibly from a read error. V and J are TRBV7-9 and TRBJ2-5, with 7 bases that match TRBD1. This CDR3 contains 11 residues. The germline CDR1 and CDR2 sequences are SEHNR and FQNEAQ (reference sequence). This CDR3 is CASSQDRESHF. Written as DNA, the CDR3 is TGTGCCAGCAGCCAAGACAGGGAATCCCACTTC.

The rearrangement joins TRBV18 to TRBJ1-5; no clear D. The CDR3 sequence is 14 residues long. Germline V lookup: CDR1 KGHSH, CDR2 LQKENI. The V gene lost 1 base and the J gene lost 2 bases, with 6 bases spanning the gap. CDR3 in amino acids: CASSPLQGNQPQHF. In DNA, the CDR3 is TGTGCCAGCTCACCACTCCAGGGCAATCAGCCCCAGCATTTT.

The rearrangement uses TRBV5-4 and TRBJ1-1; D is undetermined. The CDR3 has 11 residues. V was cut by 0 bases and J by 11 bases, with 8 bases left in between. Germline CDR1 SGHNT, CDR2 YYREEE (reference sequence). As DNA, the CDR3 is TGTGCCAGCAGCTTGGGTGGGCAGGCTTTCTTT. Its protein is CASSLGGQAFF.

This clone showed up just a few times. The rearrangement joins TRBV10-3 to TRBJ2-3, with D perhaps matching TRBD2 (5 bases). Germline V lookup: CDR1 ENHRY, CDR2 SYGVKD. This CDR3 contains 19 residues. Trimming pared 0 bases from V and 0 bases from J, leaving 19 bases between. CDR3 bases: TGTGCCATCAGTGAGTCCTCGGGCAGTGGGAGCCATAGCACAGATACGCAGTATTTT. As protein: CAISESSGSGSHSTDTQYF.

This sequence joins TRBV9 and TRBJ2-1; D uncertain. The V and J ends lost 0 bases and 0 bases respectively, with 7 bases between them. CDR1 SGDLS and CDR2 YYNGEE come from the germline V gene. The CDR3 is 15 residues long. The CDR3 DNA reads TGTGCCAGCAGCGTAGACAGCAACTCCTACAATGAGCAGTTCTTC. Amino acids: CASSVDSNSYNEQFF.

This clone was detected a few times. This chain joins TRBV7-2 and TRBJ1-3, with D maybe TRBD1 (5 bases). Germline CDR1 is SGHTA and CDR2 is FQGNSA. This CDR3 is built from 15 residues. Trimming cost V 5 bases and J 0 bases, with 11 bases left between them. CDR3 loop: CASSRVGGSGNTIYF. In nucleotides, the CDR3 is TGTGCCAGCAGCCGAGTGGGGGGCTCTGGAAACACCATATATTTT.

This clone came up a few times. The rearrangement joins TRBV9 to TRBJ1-2; tentative D call: TRBD1 (6 bases). The V gene's germline CDR1 is SGDLS and CDR2 YYNGEE. The CDR3 sequence is 14 residues long. V was shortened by 3 bases and J by 2 bases, with 11 bases between the two germline ends. This CDR3 is CASSARTVNYGYTF. The DNA of the CDR3 is TGTGCCAGCAGCGCCCGGACAGTAAACTATGGCTACACCTTC.

The chain links TRBV5-4 to TRBJ2-1; 10 nucleotides match TRBD2. Germline V CDR1 and CDR2: SGHNT, YYREEE (reference sequence). Trimming at V came to 3 bases and at J to 2 bases, leaving 2 bases not matched to a gene. The CDR3 consists of 15 residues. In DNA form, the CDR3 reads TGTGCCAGCAGCTCGAGCGGGGGGGCCTACAATGAGCAGTTCTTC. It codes for CASSSSGGAYNEQFF.